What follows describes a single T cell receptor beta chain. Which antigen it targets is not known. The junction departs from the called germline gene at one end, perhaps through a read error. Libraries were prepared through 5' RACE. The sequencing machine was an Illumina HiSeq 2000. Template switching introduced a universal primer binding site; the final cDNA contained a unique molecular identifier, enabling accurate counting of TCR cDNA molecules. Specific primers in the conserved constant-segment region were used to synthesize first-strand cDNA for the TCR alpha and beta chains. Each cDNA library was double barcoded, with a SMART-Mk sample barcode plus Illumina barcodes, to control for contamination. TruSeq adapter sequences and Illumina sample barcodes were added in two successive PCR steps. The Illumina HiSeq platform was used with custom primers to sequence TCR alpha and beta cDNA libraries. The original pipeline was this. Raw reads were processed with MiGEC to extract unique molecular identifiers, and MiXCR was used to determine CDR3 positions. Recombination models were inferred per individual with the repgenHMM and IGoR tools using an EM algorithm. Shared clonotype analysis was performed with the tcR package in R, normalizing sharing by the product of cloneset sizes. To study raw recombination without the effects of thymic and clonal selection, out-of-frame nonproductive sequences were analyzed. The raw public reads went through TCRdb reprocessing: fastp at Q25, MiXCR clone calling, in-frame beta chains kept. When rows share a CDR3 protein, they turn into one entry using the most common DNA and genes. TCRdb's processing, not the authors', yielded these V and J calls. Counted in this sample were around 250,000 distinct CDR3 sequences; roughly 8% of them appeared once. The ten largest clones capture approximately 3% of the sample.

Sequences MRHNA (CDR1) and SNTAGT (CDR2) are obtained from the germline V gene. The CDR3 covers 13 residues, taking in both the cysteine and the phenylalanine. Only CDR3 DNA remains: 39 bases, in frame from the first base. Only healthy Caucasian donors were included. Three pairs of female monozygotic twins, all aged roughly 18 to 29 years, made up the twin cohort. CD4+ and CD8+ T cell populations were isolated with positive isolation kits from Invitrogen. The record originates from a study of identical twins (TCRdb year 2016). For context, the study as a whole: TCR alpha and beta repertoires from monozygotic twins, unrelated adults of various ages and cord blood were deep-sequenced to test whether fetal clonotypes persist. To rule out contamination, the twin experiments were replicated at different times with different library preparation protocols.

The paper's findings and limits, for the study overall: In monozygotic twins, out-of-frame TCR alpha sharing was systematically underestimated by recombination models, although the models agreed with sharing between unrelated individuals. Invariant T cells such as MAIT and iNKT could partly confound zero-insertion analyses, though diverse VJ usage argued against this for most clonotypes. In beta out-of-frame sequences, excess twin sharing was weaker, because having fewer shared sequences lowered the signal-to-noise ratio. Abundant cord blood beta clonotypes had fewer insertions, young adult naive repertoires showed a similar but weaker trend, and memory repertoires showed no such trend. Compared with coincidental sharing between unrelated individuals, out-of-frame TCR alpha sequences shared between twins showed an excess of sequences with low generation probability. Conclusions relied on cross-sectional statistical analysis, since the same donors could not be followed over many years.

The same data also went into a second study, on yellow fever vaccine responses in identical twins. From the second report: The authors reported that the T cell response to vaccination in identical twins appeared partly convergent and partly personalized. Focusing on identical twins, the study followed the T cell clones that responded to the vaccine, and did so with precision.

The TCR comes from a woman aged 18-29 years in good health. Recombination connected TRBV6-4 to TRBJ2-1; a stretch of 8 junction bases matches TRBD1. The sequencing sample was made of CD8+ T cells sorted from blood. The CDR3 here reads CAGSDTLWDRLFF. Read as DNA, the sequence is TGTGCCGGCAGTGACACCCTTTGGGACAGGTTGTTCTTC.